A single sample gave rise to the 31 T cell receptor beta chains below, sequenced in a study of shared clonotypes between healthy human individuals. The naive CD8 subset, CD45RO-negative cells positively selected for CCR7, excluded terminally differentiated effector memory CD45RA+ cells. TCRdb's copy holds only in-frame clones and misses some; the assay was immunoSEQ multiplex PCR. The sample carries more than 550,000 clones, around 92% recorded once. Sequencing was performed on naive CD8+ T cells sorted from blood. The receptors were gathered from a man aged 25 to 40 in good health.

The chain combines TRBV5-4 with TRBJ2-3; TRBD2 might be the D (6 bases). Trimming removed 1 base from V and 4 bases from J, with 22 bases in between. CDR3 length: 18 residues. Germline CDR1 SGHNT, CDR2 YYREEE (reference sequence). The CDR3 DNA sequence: TGTGCCAGCAGCTTGTCGGTGGGGAGAGGAGGGCTAGCAGATACGCAGTATTTT. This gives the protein CASSLSVGRGGLADTQYF.

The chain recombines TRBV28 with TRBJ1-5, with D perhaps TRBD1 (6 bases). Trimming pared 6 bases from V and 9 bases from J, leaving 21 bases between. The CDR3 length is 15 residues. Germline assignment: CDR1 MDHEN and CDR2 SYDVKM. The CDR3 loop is CASRQNRARRMPQHF. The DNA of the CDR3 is TGTGCCAGCAGACAAAACAGGGCGCGGAGGATGCCCCAGCATTTT. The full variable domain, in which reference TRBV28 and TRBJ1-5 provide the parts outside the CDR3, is DVKVTQSSRYLVKRTGEKVFLECVQDMDHENMFWYRQDPGLGLRLIYFSYDVKMKEKGDIPEGYSVSREKKERFSLILESASTNQTSMYLCASRQNRARRMPQHFGDGTRLSIL.

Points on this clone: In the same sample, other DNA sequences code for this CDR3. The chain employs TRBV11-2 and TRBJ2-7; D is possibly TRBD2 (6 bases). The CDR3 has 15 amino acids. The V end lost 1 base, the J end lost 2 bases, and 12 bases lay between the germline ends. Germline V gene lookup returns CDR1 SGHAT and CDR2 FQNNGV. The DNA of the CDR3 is TGTGCCAGCAGCTTAGGAGCGGGTGGCCCCTACGAGCAGTACTTC. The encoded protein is CASSLGAGGPYEQYF.

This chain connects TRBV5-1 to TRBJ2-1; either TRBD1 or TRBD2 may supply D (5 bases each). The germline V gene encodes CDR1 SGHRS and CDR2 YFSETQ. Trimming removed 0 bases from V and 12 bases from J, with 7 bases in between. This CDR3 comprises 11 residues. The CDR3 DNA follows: TGCGCCAGCAGCTTGGGGGACGCGCAGTTCTTC. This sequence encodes CASSLGDAQFF.

The CDR3: CASSSPGAGNYGYTF. CDR3 DNA sequence: TGTGCCAGCAGTTCCCCCGGGGCAGGAAACTATGGCTACACCTTC. The chain links TRBV27 to TRBJ1-2; tentatively, D is TRBD1 (5 bases). The CDR3 contains 15 residues. In germline, CDR1 is MNHEY, CDR2 SMNVEV (reference sequence). Deletions cut 4 bases from V and 2 bases from J, with 14 bases between.

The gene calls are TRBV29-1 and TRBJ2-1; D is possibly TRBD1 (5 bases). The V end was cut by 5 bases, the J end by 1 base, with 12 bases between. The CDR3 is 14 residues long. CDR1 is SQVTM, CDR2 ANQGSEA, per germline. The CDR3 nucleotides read TGCAGCGTTTTAGGGGCCCGGTCCTACAATGAGCAGTTCTTC. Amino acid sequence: CSVLGARSYNEQFF.

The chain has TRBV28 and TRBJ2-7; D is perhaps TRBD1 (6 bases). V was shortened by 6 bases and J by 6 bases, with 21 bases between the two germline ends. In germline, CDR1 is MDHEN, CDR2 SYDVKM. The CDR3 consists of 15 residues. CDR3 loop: CASSRLLDREGEQYF. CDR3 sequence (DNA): TGTGCCAGCAGCCGTCTTTTGGACAGAGAGGGCGAGCAGTACTTC.

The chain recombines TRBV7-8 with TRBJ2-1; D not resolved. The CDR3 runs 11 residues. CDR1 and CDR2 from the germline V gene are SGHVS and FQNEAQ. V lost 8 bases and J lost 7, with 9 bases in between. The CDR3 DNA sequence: TGTGCCAGCCAGGCGAGGAATGAGCAGTTCTTC. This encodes CASQARNEQFF.

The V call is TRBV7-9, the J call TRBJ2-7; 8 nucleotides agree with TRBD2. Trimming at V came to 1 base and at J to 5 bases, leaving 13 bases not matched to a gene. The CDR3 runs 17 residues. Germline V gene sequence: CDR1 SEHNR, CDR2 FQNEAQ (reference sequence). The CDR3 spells CASSLGRGGSGVDEQYF. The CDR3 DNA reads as TGTGCCAGCAGCTTAGGGCGCGGCGGTAGCGGGGTCGACGAGCAGTACTTC.

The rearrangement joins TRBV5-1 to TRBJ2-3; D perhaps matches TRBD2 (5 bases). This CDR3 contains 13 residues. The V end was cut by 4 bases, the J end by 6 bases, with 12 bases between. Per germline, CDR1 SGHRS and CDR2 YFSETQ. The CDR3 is CASSPPPGDTQYF. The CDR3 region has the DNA TGCGCCAGCAGCCCCCCCCCGGGGGATACGCAGTATTTT.

CDR3 coding DNA: TGTGCCGGGGGGGACCCGAATTTGGGTGAAAAACTGTTTTTT. It translates to CAGGDPNLGEKLFF. The chain carries TRBV21-1 and TRBJ1-4. TRBV21-1 has pseudogene status. This CDR3 is built from 14 residues.

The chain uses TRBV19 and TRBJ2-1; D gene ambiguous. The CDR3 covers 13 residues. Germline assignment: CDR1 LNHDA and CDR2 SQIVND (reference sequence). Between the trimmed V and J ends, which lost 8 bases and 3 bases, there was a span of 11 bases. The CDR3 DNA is TGTGCCAGTTCACGGGTTGTCTACAATGAGCAGTTCTTC. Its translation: CASSRVVYNEQFF.

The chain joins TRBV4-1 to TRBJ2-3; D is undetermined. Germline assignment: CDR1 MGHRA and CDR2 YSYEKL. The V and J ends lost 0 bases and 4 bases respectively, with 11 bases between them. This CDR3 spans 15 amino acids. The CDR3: CASSQDPRPADTQYF. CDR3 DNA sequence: TGCGCCAGCAGCCAAGACCCCCGACCCGCAGATACGCAGTATTTT.

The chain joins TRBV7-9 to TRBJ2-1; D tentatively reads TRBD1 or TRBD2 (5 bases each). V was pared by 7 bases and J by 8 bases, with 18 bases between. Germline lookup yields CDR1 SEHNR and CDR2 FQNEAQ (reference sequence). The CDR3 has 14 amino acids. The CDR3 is CASKGVTSLDEQFF. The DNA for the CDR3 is TGTGCCAGCAAAGGGGTTACTAGTCTCGATGAGCAGTTCTTC.

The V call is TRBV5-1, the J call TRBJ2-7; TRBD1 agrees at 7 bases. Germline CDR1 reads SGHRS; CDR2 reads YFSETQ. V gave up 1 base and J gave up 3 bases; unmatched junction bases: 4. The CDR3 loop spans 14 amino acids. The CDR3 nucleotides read TGCGCCAGCAGCTTGACAGGGGCCCTCTACGAGCAGTACTTC. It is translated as CASSLTGALYEQYF.

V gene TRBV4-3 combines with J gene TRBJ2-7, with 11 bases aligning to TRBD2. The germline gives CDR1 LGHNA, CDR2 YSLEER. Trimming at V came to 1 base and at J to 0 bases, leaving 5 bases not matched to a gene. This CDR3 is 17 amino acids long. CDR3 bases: TGCGCCAGCAGCCAAGTAACTAGCGGGGGAAACTCCTACGAGCAGTACTTC. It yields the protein CASSQVTSGGNSYEQYF.

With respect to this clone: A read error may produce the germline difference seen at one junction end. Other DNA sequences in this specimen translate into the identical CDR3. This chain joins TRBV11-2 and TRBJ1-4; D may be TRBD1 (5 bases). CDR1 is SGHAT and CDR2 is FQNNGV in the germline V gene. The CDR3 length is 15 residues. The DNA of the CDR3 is TGTGCCAGCAGCTTATCAGGGCAGCCTAATGAAAAACTATTTTTT. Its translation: CASSLSGQPNEKLFF. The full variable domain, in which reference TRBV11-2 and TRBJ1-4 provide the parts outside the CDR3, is EAGVAQSPRYKIIEKRQSVAFWCNPISGHATLYWYQQILGQGPKLLIQFQNNGVVDDSQLPKDRFSAERLKGVDSTLKIQPAKLEDSAVYLCASSLSGQPNEKLFFGSGTQLSVL.

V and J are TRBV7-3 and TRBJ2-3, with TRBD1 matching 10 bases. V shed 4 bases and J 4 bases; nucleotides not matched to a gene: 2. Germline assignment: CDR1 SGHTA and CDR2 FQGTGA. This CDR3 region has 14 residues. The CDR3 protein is CASSWTGGSDTQYF. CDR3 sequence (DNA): TGTGCCAGCAGCTGGACAGGGGGGTCAGATACGCAGTATTTT.

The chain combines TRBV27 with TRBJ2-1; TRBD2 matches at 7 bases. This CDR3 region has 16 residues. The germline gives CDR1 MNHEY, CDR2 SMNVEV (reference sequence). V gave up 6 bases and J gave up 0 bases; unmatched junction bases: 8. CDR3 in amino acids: CASSPLASGSYNEQFF. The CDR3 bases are TGTGCCAGCAGCCCGCTGGCTAGCGGCTCCTACAATGAGCAGTTCTTC.

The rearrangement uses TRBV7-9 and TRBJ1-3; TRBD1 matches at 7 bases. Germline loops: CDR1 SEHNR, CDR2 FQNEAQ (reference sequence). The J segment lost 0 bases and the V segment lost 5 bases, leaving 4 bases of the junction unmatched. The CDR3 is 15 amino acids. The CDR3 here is CASSTTGSSGNTIYF. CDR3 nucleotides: TGTGCCAGCAGCACGACAGGGAGCTCTGGAAACACCATATATTTT. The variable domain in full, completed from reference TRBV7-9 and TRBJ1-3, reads DTGVSQNPRHKITKRGQNVTFRCDPISEHNRLYWYRQTLGQGPEFLTYFQNEAQLEKSRLLSDRFSAERPKGSFSTLEIQRTEQGDSAMYLCASSTTGSSGNTIYFGEGSWLTVV.

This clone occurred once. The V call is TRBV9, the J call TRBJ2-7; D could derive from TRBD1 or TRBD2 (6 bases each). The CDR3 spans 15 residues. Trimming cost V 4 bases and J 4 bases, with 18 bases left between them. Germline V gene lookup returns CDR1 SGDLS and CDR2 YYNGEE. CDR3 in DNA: TGTGCCAGCAGCCCCTCATGGGGGGCGGGGTACGAGCAGTACTTC. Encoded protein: CASSPSWGAGYEQYF.

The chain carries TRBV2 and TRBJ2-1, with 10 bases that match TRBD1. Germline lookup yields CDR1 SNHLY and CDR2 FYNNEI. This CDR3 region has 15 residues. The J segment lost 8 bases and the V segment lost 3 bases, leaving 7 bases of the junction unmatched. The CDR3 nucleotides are TGTGCCAGCAGTGACCCGGGACAGGGGATGCATGAGCAGTTCTTC. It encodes CASSDPGQGMHEQFF.

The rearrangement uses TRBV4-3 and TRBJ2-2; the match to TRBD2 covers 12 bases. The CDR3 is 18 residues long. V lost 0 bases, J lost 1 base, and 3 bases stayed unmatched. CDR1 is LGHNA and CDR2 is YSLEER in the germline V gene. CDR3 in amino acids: CASSQDLLAGGNTGELFF. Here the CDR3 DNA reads TGCGCCAGCAGCCAAGATCTACTAGCGGGAGGGAACACCGGGGAGCTGTTTTTT.

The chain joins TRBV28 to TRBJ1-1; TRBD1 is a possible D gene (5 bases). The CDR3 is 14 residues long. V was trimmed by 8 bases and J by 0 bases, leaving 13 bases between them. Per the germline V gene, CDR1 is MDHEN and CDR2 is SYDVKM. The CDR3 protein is CASSLGELNTEAFF. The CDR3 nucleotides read TGTGCCAGCTCGTTAGGGGAGTTGAACACTGAAGCTTTCTTT.

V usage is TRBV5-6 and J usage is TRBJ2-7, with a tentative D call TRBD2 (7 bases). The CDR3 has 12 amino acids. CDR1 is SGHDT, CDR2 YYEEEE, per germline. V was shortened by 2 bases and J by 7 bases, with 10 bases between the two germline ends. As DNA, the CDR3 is TGTGCCAGCAGCTTAGGGGGGGAAGAGCAGTACTTC. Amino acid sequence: CASSLGGEEQYF.

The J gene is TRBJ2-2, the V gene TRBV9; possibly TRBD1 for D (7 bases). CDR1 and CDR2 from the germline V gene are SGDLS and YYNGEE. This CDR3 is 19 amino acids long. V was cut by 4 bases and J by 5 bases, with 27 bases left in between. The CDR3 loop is CASSPDVAQQGRRTGELFF. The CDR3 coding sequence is TGTGCCAGCAGCCCCGACGTAGCCCAACAGGGGAGGAGGACCGGGGAGCTGTTTTTT.

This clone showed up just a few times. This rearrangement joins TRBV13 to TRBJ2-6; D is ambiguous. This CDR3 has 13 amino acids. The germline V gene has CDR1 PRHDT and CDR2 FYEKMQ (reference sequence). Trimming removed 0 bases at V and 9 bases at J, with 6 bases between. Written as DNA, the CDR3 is TGTGCCAGCAGCTTAGGTGAACGCAACGTCCTGACTTTC. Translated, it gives CASSLGERNVLTF.

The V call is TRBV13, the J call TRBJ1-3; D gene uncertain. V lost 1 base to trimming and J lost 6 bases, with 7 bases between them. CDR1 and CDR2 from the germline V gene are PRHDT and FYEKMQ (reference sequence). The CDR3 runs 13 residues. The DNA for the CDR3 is TGTGCCAGCAGCTTAGAAGGTGAAAACACCATATATTTT. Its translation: CASSLEGENTIYF.

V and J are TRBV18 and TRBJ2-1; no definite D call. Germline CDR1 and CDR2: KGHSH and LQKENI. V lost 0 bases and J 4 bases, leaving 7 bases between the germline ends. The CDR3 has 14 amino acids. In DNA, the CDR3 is TGTGCCAGCTCACCACCGTTGGTTTACAATGAGCAGTTCTTC. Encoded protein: CASSPPLVYNEQFF.

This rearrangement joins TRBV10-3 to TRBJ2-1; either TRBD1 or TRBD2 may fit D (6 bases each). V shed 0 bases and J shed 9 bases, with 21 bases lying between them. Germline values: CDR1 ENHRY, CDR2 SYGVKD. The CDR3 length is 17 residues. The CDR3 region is CAISESMTRGRASEQFF. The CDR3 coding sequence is TGTGCCATCAGTGAGTCGATGACTAGGGGGAGAGCGAGTGAGCAGTTCTTC.

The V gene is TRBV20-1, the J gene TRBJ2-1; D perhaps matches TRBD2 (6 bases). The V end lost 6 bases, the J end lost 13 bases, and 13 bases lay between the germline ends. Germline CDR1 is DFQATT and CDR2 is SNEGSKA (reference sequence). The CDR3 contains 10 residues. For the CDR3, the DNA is TGCAGTGCAATACCGGGAGAACAGTTCTTC. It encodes CSAIPGEQFF.